This T cell receptor (beta chain) is drawn from a study of T-cell reconstitution after alpha-beta-depleted transplantation in children. Study-level findings and limits: T-cell counts and diversity at one year following transplant were attributed mainly to newly produced T cells.

TCRbeta library preparation incorporated unique molecular identifiers. TCRdb analysed the PCR reads with MiXCR anew, one entry per CDR3 protein. The data contain around 700,000 distinct CDR3 sequences, about an eighth of them singletons. This clonotype was seen many times. Its antigen is unidentified. This CDR3 contains 15 residues. Germline assignment: CDR1 SGHTA and CDR2 FQGNSA. V was clipped by 6 bases and J by 5 bases, with 17 bases between them. Sequences were derived from PBMCs, sampled before TCRalphabeta/CD19-depleted stem cell transplant. The TCR was taken from a girl aged 2 to 10 with congenital amegakaryocytic thrombocytopenia, due to receive a stem cell transplant. The chain employs TRBV7-2 and TRBJ2-1; D remains unclear. The CDR3 loop is CASRVPLGIHNEQFF. CDR3 DNA: TGTGCCAGCAGAGTCCCTTTGGGGATTCACAATGAGCAGTTCTTC.